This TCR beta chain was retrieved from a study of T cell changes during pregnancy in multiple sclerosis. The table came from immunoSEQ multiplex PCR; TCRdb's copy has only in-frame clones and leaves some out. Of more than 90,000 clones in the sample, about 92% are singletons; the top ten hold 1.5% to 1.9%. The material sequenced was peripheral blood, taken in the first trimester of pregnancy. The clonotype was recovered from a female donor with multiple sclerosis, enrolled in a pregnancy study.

The chain's CDR3 is CASSLALGLIAGNTIYF. The CDR3 DNA reads as TGTGCCAGCAGCTTAGCGCTCGGACTGATAGCTGGAAACACCATATATTTT. The chain recombines TRBV7-8 with TRBJ1-3, with D hard to call. The germline V gene has CDR1 SGHVS and CDR2 FQNEAQ. The CDR3 has 17 residues. Trimming removed 0 bases at V and 2 bases at J, with 14 bases between.